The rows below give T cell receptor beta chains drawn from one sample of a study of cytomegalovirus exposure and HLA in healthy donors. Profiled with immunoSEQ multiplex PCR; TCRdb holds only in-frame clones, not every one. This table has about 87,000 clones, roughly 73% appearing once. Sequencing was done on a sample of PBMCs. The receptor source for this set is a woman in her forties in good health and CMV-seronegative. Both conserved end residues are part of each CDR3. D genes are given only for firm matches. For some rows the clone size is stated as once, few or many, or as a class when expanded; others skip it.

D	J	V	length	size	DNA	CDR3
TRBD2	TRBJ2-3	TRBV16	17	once	TGTGCCAGCAGCCAATCGGCTAGCGGGGTTGGCACAGATACGCAGTATTTT	CASSQSASGVGTDTQYF
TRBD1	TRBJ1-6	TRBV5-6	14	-	TGTGCCAGCAGCAGGACAGGGAGGAGTTCACCCCTCCACTTT	CASSRTGRSSPLHF
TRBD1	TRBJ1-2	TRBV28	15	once	TGTGCCAGCATTCCTGGCGGGACAGGCCGGCTGGGCTACACCTTC	CASIPGGTGRLGYTF
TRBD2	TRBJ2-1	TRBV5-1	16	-	TGCGCCAGCAGCTTGGAGGGACTAGCCCTTTTCAATGAGCAGTTCTTC	CASSLEGLALFNEQFF
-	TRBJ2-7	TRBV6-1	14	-	TGTGCCAGCAGTTTGCGCCGGGACTCTTACGAGCAGTACTTC	CASSLRRDSYEQYF
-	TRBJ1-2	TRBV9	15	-	TGTGCCAGCAGCGTAGAACAGGGAACTAACTATGGCTACACCTTC	CASSVEQGTNYGYTF
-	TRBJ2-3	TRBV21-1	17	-	TGTGCCAGCAGCAATTCGGTGAGGGACAGTCGCACAGATACGCAGTATTTT	CASSNSVRDSRTDTQYF
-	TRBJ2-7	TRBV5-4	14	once	TGTGCCAGCAGCTTGGGCTCAGGGTTAGGCGAGCAGTACTTC	CASSLGSGLGEQYF
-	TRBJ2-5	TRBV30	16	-	TGTGCCTGGAGAAAAACCGTGCCTGCGTACCAAGAGACCCAGTACTTC	CAWRKTVPAYQETQYF
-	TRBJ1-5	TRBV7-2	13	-	TGTGCCAGCAGCTTACGGAGACATCAGCCCCAGCATTTT	CASSLRRHQPQHF
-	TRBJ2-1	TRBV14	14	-	TGTGCCAGCAGCCAAGATTGGGTCGGGGATGAGCAGTTCTTC	CASSQDWVGDEQFF
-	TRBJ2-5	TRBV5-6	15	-	TGTGCCAGCAGCTTTGTTGTAGCGTCCAGCGAGACCCAGTACTTC	CASSFVVASSETQYF
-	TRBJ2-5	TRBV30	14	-	TGTGCCTGGAGTGTACAGGCGGGGGCAGAGACCCAGTACTTC	CAWSVQAGAETQYF
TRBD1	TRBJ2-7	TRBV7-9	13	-	TGTGCCAGCAGCCGACAGGGTGGGTACGAGCAGTACTTC	CASSRQGGYEQYF
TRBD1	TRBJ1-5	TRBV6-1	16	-	TGTGCCAGCAGTGAAACAGGGGGCGGTCAAGGTCAGCCCCAGCATTTT	CASSETGGGQGQPQHF
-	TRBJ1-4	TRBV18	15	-	TGTGCCAGCTCGCCTTCCGGGACTCTTAATGAAAAACTGTTTTTT	CASSPSGTLNEKLFF
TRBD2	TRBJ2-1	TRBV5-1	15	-	TGCGCCAGCAGCTTGGAACTAGCGGGGGACAATGAGCAGTTCTTC	CASSLELAGDNEQFF
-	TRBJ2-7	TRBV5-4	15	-	TGTGCCAGCAGCTTGGGGCGCGGGACCTCCTACGAGCAGTACTTC	CASSLGRGTSYEQYF
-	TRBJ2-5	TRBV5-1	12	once	TGCGCCAGCAGCTTGGCAGGCGAGACCCAGTACTTC	CASSLAGETQYF
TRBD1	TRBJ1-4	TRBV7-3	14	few	TGTGCCAGCAGCTTAGAGAGGGGGCGTGAAAAACTGTTTTTT	CASSLERGREKLFF
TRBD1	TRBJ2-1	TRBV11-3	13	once	TGTGCCAGCAGCGACCGACAGGGGGTTGAGCAGTTCTTC	CASSDRQGVEQFF
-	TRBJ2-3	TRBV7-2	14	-	TGTGCCAGCAGCTTAGCCTATTCTACAGATACGCAGTATTTT	CASSLAYSTDTQYF
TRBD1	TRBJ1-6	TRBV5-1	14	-	TGCGCCAGCAGCTTGCACAGGGGTAATTCACCCCTCCACTTT	CASSLHRGNSPLHF
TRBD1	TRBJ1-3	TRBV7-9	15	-	TGTGCCAGCAGCTTAGTGGCAGGGGGAGGAAACACCATATATTTT	CASSLVAGGGNTIYF
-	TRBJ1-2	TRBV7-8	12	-	TGTGCCAGCAGCTTAGGGGCGGCGGAGGTCCACTTC	CASSLGAAEVHF
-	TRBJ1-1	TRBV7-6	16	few	TGTGCCAGCAGCTTAGGGCACTCCGGCGGGAACACTGAAGCTTTCTTT	CASSLGHSGGNTEAFF
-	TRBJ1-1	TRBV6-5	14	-	TGTGCCAGCAGCCGCGACGGGTCGAACACTGAAGCTTTCTTT	CASSRDGSNTEAFF
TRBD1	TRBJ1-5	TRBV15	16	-	TGTGCCACCAGCAGAGCACCGACAGGGTCTTTTCAGCCCCAGCATTTT	CATSRAPTGSFQPQHF
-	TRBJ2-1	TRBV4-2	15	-	TGTGCCAGCAGCCAAGGACTACTATCATACCATGAGCAGTTCTTC	CASSQGLLSYHEQFF
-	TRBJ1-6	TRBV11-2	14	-	TGTGCCAGCAGCGCCCGGGGGGCCAATTCACCCCTCCACTTT	CASSARGANSPLHF
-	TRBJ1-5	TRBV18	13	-	TGTGCCAGCTCTCCTAATAGCAATCAGCCCCAGCATTTT	CASSPNSNQPQHF
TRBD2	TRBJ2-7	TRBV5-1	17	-	TGCGCCAGCAGCTTGGCCAAGGGAAGCGGGGGACCCTACGAGCAGTACTTC	CASSLAKGSGGPYEQYF
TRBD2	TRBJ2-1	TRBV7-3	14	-	TGTGCCAGCAGGAATAGCGGGGGGGACAATGAGCAGTTCTTC	CASRNSGGDNEQFF
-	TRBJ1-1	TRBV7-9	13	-	TGTGCCAGCAGCTTAGCGCGGTGGGGGCTTGCTTTCTTT	CASSLARWGLAFF
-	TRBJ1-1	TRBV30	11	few	TGTGCCTGGATGCCAGGTTTTAGAGCTTTCTTT	CAWMPGFRAFF
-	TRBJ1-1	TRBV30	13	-	TGTGCCTGGAGTGTCTGGGCGGGCACTGAAGCTTTCTTT	CAWSVWAGTEAFF
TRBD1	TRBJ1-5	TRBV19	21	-	TGTGCCAGTAGTACGTCGCCCCCGGGACAGAAGACGTATTATAGCAATCAGCCCCAGCATTTT	CASSTSPPGQKTYYSNQPQHF
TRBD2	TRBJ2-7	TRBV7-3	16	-	TGTGCCAGCAGCTTAGGAGGGACTAGCGGGGAAGAGAAGCAGTACTTC	CASSLGGTSGEEKQYF
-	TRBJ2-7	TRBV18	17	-	TGTGCCAGCTCATCCGCTCGCTCTAGTGCTATCTCCTACGAGCAGTACTTC	CASSSARSSAISYEQYF
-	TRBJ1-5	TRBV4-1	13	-	TGCGCCAGCAGCCGGGGCCCTAATCAGCCCCAGCATTTT	CASSRGPNQPQHF
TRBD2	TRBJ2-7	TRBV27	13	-	TGTGCCAGCGCCTTGGCGGGGGGCTACGAGCAGTACTTC	CASALAGGYEQYF
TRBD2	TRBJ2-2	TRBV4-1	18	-	TGCGCCAGCAGCCAAGAAACTAGCGGGGGGGCGCGTACCGGGGAGCTGTTTTTT	CASSQETSGGARTGELFF
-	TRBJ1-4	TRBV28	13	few	TGTGCCAGCACGCTCCCCAGGGGTGAAAAACTGTTTTTT	CASTLPRGEKLFF
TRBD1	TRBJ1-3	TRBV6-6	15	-	TGTGCCAGCAGTCTGGACAGGATGCCAGGAAACACCATATATTTT	CASSLDRMPGNTIYF
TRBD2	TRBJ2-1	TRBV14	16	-	TGTGCCAGCAGCCTACTAGCGGGGGGATCCTACAATGAGCAGTTCTTC	CASSLLAGGSYNEQFF
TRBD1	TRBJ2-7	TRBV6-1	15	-	TGTGCCAGCAGTGTTAACCCGGGACAGCCCTACGAGCAGTACTTC	CASSVNPGQPYEQYF
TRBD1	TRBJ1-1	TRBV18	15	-	TGTGCCAGCTCACCACCACAGGGGGCCGGCACTGAAGCTTTCTTT	CASSPPQGAGTEAFF
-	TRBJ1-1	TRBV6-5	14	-	TGTGCCAGCAATCGGGGGGGGGAGAACACTGAAGCTTTCTTT	CASNRGGENTEAFF
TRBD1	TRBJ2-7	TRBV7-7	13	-	TGTGCCAGCAGCTTAGACAGGGGCTACGAGCAGTACTTC	CASSLDRGYEQYF
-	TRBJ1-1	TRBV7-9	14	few	TGTGCCAGCAGCTTAGGGACATCGAACACTGAAGCTTTCTTT	CASSLGTSNTEAFF
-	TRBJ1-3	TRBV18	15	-	TGTGCCAGCTCACCACTCAGGGGCCCTGGAAACACCATATATTTT	CASSPLRGPGNTIYF
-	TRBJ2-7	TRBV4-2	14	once	TGTGCCAGCAGCCAAGATCGTGTCTCCGGCGAGCAGTACTTC	CASSQDRVSGEQYF
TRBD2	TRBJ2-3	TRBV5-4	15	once	TGTGCCAGCACCTCGGGAGGGGGGAACACAGATACGCAGTATTTT	CASTSGGGNTDTQYF
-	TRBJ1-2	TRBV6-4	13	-	TGTGCCAGCAGTGACGGGAGTCTCTATGGCTACACCTTC	CASSDGSLYGYTF
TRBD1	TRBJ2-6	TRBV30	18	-	TGTGCCTGGAGGGGGGACAGGGACAAGCAGTCTGGGGCCAACGTCCTGACTTTC	CAWRGDRDKQSGANVLTF
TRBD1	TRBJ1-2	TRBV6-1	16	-	TGTGCCAGCAGTGAAGGCGGGACAGGGGGCTTGGGAGGCTACACCTTC	CASSEGGTGGLGGYTF